Shown below are 26 T cell receptor beta chains from a single sample sequenced in a study of CD8+ T cells in alopecia areata. As the sequencing template, cDNA was produced by extracting RNA and reverse transcribing it. TCRdb's copy holds only in-frame clones and misses some; the assay was immunoSEQ multiplex PCR. The sample consists of some 170,000 clones, about 70% of them appearing once. The material sequenced was CD8+ T cells sorted from blood, taken at week 0. All receptors derive from a human donor with alopecia areata.

The V and J genes are TRBV7-6 and TRBJ2-2, with 8 bases identical to TRBD1. CDR1 is SGHVS and CDR2 is FNYEAQ in the germline V gene. With 4 bases clipped from V and 6 bases from J, the junction kept 1 base outside the gene matches. The length of the CDR3 is 13 residues. The CDR3 sequence: CASSSTGAGELFF. DNA for the CDR3: TGTGCCAGCAGCTCGACAGGGGCCGGGGAGCTGTTTTTT.

This chain joins TRBV4-1 and TRBJ1-5; TRBD1 matches at 7 bases. This CDR3 spans 15 amino acids. V was pared by 4 bases and J by 1 base, with 4 bases of the junction left unmatched. Germline V gene sequence: CDR1 MGHRA, CDR2 YSYEKL. The CDR3 bases are TGCGCCAGCAGCCCCGGACAGGTCAGCAATCAGCCCCAGCATTTT. Encoded protein: CASSPGQVSNQPQHF.

The chain has TRBV14 and TRBJ2-5; D is unresolved. Germline V gene sequence: CDR1 SGHDN, CDR2 FVKESK. The ends were cut back, 0 bases at V and 7 bases at J, with 12 bases in the middle. The CDR3 is 14 amino acids. The CDR3 sequence is CASSQDGPLGTQYF. CDR3 nucleotide sequence: TGTGCCAGCAGCCAAGATGGGCCCCTGGGGACCCAGTACTTC.

Only one count was recorded for this clone. The rearrangement links TRBV4-2 to TRBJ2-2, with no clear D. V gave up 4 bases and J gave up 1 base, with 7 bases separating them. The CDR3 is made up of 14 amino acids. Germline CDR1 and CDR2: LGHNA and YNFKEQ. As DNA, the CDR3 is TGTGCCAGCAGCCGTGGGGAGAACACCGGGGAGCTGTTTTTT. It codes for CASSRGENTGELFF.

This clone was seen more than once but under ten times. V gene TRBV7-9 combines with J gene TRBJ2-7; tentatively, D is TRBD1 (6 bases). Germline V gene lookup returns CDR1 SEHNR and CDR2 FQNEAQ (reference sequence). The CDR3 runs 15 residues. V lost 5 bases and J 3 bases, leaving 17 bases between the germline ends. The CDR3 nucleotides read TGTGCCAGCAGCCCCGGACAGTCGAGAAGCTACGAGCAGTACTTC. It codes for CASSPGQSRSYEQYF.

The V gene is TRBV4-1, the J gene TRBJ2-3, with 9 bases lining up with TRBD2. V was clipped by 0 bases and J by 8 bases; unmatched bases: 18. The length of the CDR3 is 19 residues. Germline V lookup: CDR1 MGHRA, CDR2 YSYEKL. The CDR3: CASSQEGLVAGGPGSTQYF. CDR3 bases: TGCGCCAGCAGCCAAGAGGGCCTCGTCGCGGGGGGGCCTGGAAGTACGCAGTATTTT.

The chain uses TRBV25-1 and TRBJ1-4, with D hard to call. This CDR3 contains 12 residues. Deletions cut 6 bases from V and 7 bases from J, with 9 bases between. The V gene's germline CDR1 is MGHDK and CDR2 SYGVNS. The CDR3 coding sequence is TGTGCCAGCAGGTCCGCGGGTGAAAAACTGTTTTTT. This codes for CASRSAGEKLFF.

J is TRBJ2-2 and V is TRBV13; 10 bases agree with TRBD2. There are 16 residues in the CDR3. The germline V gene has CDR1 PRHDT and CDR2 FYEKMQ (reference sequence). V shed 3 bases and J 6 bases; nucleotides not matched to a gene: 7. The CDR3 here is CASSLGLAPEAGELFF. DNA of the CDR3: TGTGCCAGCAGCTTGGGACTAGCGCCTGAGGCCGGGGAGCTGTTTTTT.

This chain joins TRBV27 and TRBJ2-4; D unclear. V was trimmed by 3 bases and J by 3 bases, leaving 12 bases between them. The CDR3 extends over 15 amino acids. The V gene's germline CDR1 is MNHEY and CDR2 SMNVEV (reference sequence). CDR3 sequence (DNA): TGTGCCAGCAGTTTTGTAGGGCGAGACAAAAACATTCAGTACTTC. This translates into CASSFVGRDKNIQYF.

The V and J genes are TRBV5-6 and TRBJ2-1; D possibly corresponds to TRBD2 (5 bases). V lost 4 bases and J lost 10, with 9 bases in between. Germline-derived CDR1 and CDR2 are SGHDT and YYEEEE. The CDR3 extends over 11 amino acids. The CDR3 DNA reads TGTGCCAGCAGCCGCGGAGGAGAGCAGTTCTTC. Translated, it gives CASSRGGEQFF.

The chain combines TRBV25-1 with TRBJ2-5, with D perhaps matching TRBD2 (6 bases). The CDR3 is 14 residues long. Germline assignment: CDR1 MGHDK and CDR2 SYGVNS. Trimming removed 3 bases from V and 1 base from J, with 9 bases in between. CDR3 DNA sequence: TGTGCCAGCAGTGATCTGACTAGCCAAGAGACCCAGTACTTC. Translating gives CASSDLTSQETQYF.

This chain joins TRBV7-6 and TRBJ2-6; D perhaps matches TRBD1 (6 bases). The V gene lost 3 bases and the J gene lost 2 bases, with 8 bases spanning the gap. Germline CDR1 is SGHVS and CDR2 is FNYEAQ. The CDR3 length is 15 residues. CDR3 loop: CASSLKGAGANVLTF. Written as DNA, the CDR3 is TGTGCCAGCAGCTTGAAGGGGGCTGGGGCCAACGTCCTGACTTTC.

The chain recombines TRBV5-1 with TRBJ2-5, with TRBD2 as a possible D gene (5 bases). Per germline, CDR1 SGHRS and CDR2 YFSETQ. The CDR3 has 14 amino acids. Trimming removed 0 bases at V and 5 bases at J, with 11 bases between. CDR3 sequence reads: CASSLVVAGETQYF. CDR3 in DNA: TGCGCCAGCAGCTTGGTTGTCGCGGGCGAGACCCAGTACTTC. Drawing the rest from reference TRBV5-1 and TRBJ2-5, the complete variable domain is KAGVTQTPRYLIKTRGQQVTLSCSPISGHRSVSWYQQTPGQGLQFLFEYFSETQRNKGNFPGRFSGRQFSNSRSEMNVSTLELGDSALYLCASSLVVAGETQYFGPGTRLLVL.

This clone was observed once. In the same sample, other DNA sequences code for this CDR3. V is TRBV9 and J is TRBJ2-3, with unresolved D. V was cut by 0 bases and J by 0 bases, with 8 bases left in between. Germline loops: CDR1 SGDLS, CDR2 YYNGEE. This CDR3 region has 15 residues. CDR3 sequence reads: CASSVGGSSTDTQYF. CDR3 DNA: TGTGCCAGCAGCGTAGGTGGTAGTAGCACAGATACGCAGTATTTT.

The chain recombines TRBV6-5 with TRBJ1-1, with D unclear. V dropped 8 bases and J dropped 1 base, with 17 bases sitting between them. This CDR3 is 15 amino acids long. CDR1 is MNHEY, CDR2 SVGAGI, per germline. CDR3 coding DNA: TGTGCCAGCGGGAGGGTGAGGGTTACGAACACTGAAGCTTTCTTT. Encoded protein: CASGRVRVTNTEAFF.

This chain links TRBV12-5 with TRBJ2-5, with D possibly matching TRBD2 (6 bases). Germline V gene data show CDR1 as LGHNT and CDR2 as FRNRAP. The V end was cut by 1 base, the J end by 2 bases, with 11 bases between. This CDR3 spans 15 amino acids. The CDR3 loop reads CASGLERGKQETQYF. The CDR3 nucleotides read TGTGCTAGTGGTTTGGAACGGGGGAAGCAAGAGACCCAGTACTTC.

This clone was recorded only once. V is TRBV7-2 and J is TRBJ1-2; TRBD1 aligns across 9 bases. CDR1 SGHTA and CDR2 FQGNSA come from the germline V gene. With 5 bases clipped from V and 4 bases from J, the junction kept 5 bases outside the gene matches. CDR3 length: 14 residues. Here the CDR3 DNA reads TGTGCCAGCAGCGAGGGACAGGGAACCTATGGCTACACCTTC. Translating gives CASSEGQGTYGYTF.

The chain is built from TRBV5-6 and TRBJ1-2, with D possibly TRBD1 on 6 matching bases. V was clipped by 3 bases and J by 2 bases, with 11 bases between them. The CDR3 sequence is 14 residues long. Per germline, CDR1 SGHDT and CDR2 YYEEEE. CDR3 protein: CASSSRTENYGYTF. The DNA for the CDR3 is TGTGCCAGCAGCTCTAGGACAGAAAACTATGGCTACACCTTC.

This sequence joins TRBV29-1 and TRBJ1-2, with D hard to call. There are 11 residues in the CDR3. Per germline, CDR1 SQVTM and CDR2 ANQGSEA. V was clipped by 4 bases and J by 9 bases, with 12 bases between them. The CDR3 is CSVGALRSYTF. CDR3 bases: TGCAGCGTTGGGGCTCTCAGGAGCTACACCTTC.

In its sample, this clone was seen once. The chain joins TRBV29-1 to TRBJ1-1, with D maybe TRBD1 (6 bases). The V gene lost 0 bases and the J gene lost 1 base, with 6 bases spanning the gap. The CDR3 has 13 amino acids. Per germline, CDR1 SQVTM and CDR2 ANQGSEA. As DNA, the CDR3 is TGCAGCGTTGAAGAGGGACAGAACACTGAAGCTTTCTTT. This gives the protein CSVEEGQNTEAFF.

This clone has only one observation. The chain carries TRBV29-1 and TRBJ2-7; 8 nucleotides match TRBD2. V gave up 6 bases and J gave up 3 bases; unmatched junction bases: 13. The CDR3 has 15 amino acids. CDR1 SQVTM and CDR2 ANQGSEA come from the germline V gene. The CDR3 bases are TGCAGCGTAGAGTTAGACGGGGGGGCCGTCTACGAGCAGTACTTC. Encoded protein: CSVELDGGAVYEQYF.

The J gene is TRBJ1-4, the V gene TRBV13; D is unclear. Germline V gene lookup returns CDR1 PRHDT and CDR2 FYEKMQ (reference sequence). Trimming took off 0 bases at V and 6 bases at J, with 11 bases between the two ends. The CDR3 has 15 residues. The chain's CDR3 is CASSLGGRNYEKLFF. CDR3 sequence (DNA): TGTGCCAGCAGCTTAGGCGGGAGAAATTATGAAAAACTGTTTTTT. Full variable domain (missing parts from reference TRBV13 and TRBJ1-4): AAGVIQSPRHLIKEKRETATLKCYPIPRHDTVYWYQQGPGQDPQFLISFYEKMQSDKGSIPDRFSAQQFSDYHSELNMSSLELGDSALYFCASSLGGRNYEKLFFGSGTQLSVL.

V and J are TRBV10-3 and TRBJ2-7; no clear D. CDR1 ENHRY and CDR2 SYGVKD come from the germline V gene. The CDR3 is 16 residues long. The V end was cut by 4 bases, the J end by 3 bases, with 19 bases between. This CDR3 reads CAISAWIETESYEQYF. In nucleotides, the CDR3 is TGTGCCATCAGTGCCTGGATAGAAACAGAGAGCTACGAGCAGTACTTC.

J is TRBJ2-7 and V is TRBV7-9, with 8 bases identical to TRBD2. The V gene's germline CDR1 is SEHNR and CDR2 FQNEAQ (reference sequence). V shed 7 bases, J shed 6 bases, and the junction held 5 bases outside the gene matches. This CDR3 comprises 12 residues. CDR3 DNA: TGTGCCAGCACCCCGGGGGGGTTCGAGCAGTACTTC. Protein: CASTPGGFEQYF.

As concerns this clone: Different DNA sequences within this sample yield the same CDR3. The chain combines TRBV4-1 with TRBJ1-1, with D maybe TRBD1 (5 bases). The germline CDR1 and CDR2 sequences are MGHRA and YSYEKL. The length of the CDR3 is 13 residues. V was shortened by 0 bases and J by 5 bases, with 7 bases between the two germline ends. The DNA of the CDR3 is TGCGCCAGCAGCCAAGAGGGGCGGACTGAAGCTTTCTTT. Translated: CASSQEGRTEAFF.

The chain employs TRBV9 and TRBJ2-2; the D is unclear. Trimming stripped 4 bases from V and 6 bases from J, with 13 bases between. The V gene's germline CDR1 is SGDLS and CDR2 YYNGEE. This CDR3 comprises 14 residues. CDR3 sequence: CASSPPVGAGELFF. CDR3 sequence (DNA): TGTGCCAGCAGCCCCCCGGTGGGTGCCGGGGAGCTGTTTTTT.